This T cell receptor beta chain was sequenced during a study of long-term antiretroviral therapy in people with HIV. Study results and caveats: Those clones which expanded before ART made up the dominant part of the repertoire at all time points.

Assay version v3.0 of immunoSEQ was used, and it was run at survey level. For every sample, sequencing targeted roughly 35,000-50,000 T-cell genomes. TCRdb's table, derived via immunoSEQ multiplex PCR, lists solely in-frame clones and lacks some. The sample consists of around 20,000 clones, around 80% of them appearing once. Note on this clone: Its target is not known.

Germline V gives CDR1 GTSNPN, CDR2 SVGIG (reference sequence). The CDR3 covers 11 residues. Trimming took off 7 bases at V and 4 bases at J, with 10 bases between the two ends. The sequence derives from a woman under 40 with HIV. The sequenced sample was unsorted PBMCs, obtained 0.2 years after starting antiretroviral therapy. J is TRBJ1-2 and V is TRBV30; D gene ambiguous. CDR3 bases: TGTGCCTCGTACTGGGCCTATGGCTACACCTTC. Amino acid sequence: CASYWAYGYTF.